This entry lists 7 T cell receptor beta chains sequenced from one sample in a study of blood T cell repertoires in COVID-19. Repertoires were generated with immunoSEQ multiplex PCR, while TCRdb's copy carries only in-frame clones and drops some. Seen here are fewer than 600,000 clones, roughly 89% observed once, and the top ten hold around 0.95%. Sample: peripheral blood. These receptors originate from a man younger than 35 with COVID-19, enrolled during active disease.

This clone was observed a few times. The rearrangement joins TRBV5-6 to TRBJ2-3, with D maybe TRBD2 (6 bases). The CDR3 contains 15 residues. Deletions cut 4 bases from V and 5 bases from J, with 17 bases between. CDR1 and CDR2 from the germline V gene are SGHDT and YYEEEE. CDR3 residues: CASSARLDGRDTQYF. The CDR3 coding sequence is TGTGCCAGCAGCGCACGACTAGACGGCAGAGATACGCAGTATTTT.

The chain joins TRBV2 to TRBJ2-6, with D possibly TRBD1 on 6 matching bases. Germline V gives CDR1 SNHLY, CDR2 FYNNEI. The CDR3 runs 17 residues. V gave up 4 bases and J gave up 0 bases, with 13 bases separating them. This CDR3 is CASSGLRGHSGANVLTF. The CDR3 DNA is TGTGCCAGCAGTGGTCTCAGGGGACACTCTGGGGCCAACGTCCTGACTTTC.

About this clone itself: Within the sample, other DNA sequences also encode this same CDR3. This chain connects TRBV18 to TRBJ2-1; TRBD2 agrees at 10 bases. V was clipped by 6 bases and J by 1 base; unmatched bases: 3. This CDR3 spans 15 amino acids. Germline CDR1 reads KGHSH; CDR2 reads LQKENI. Here the CDR3 DNA reads TGTGCCAGCTCCCCGACTAGCGGGTCCTACAATGAGCAGTTCTTC. Its protein product is CASSPTSGSYNEQFF.

This chain links TRBV29-1 with TRBJ2-3; maybe TRBD1 (5 bases). Trimming cost V 3 bases and J 5 bases, with 18 bases left between them. The CDR3 loop spans 15 amino acids. Germline-derived CDR1 and CDR2 are SQVTM and ANQGSEA. CDR3 loop: CSVDFLDSFVDTQYF. The DNA for the CDR3 is TGCAGCGTTGACTTTCTTGACAGCTTCGTAGATACGCAGTATTTT.

The chain is built from TRBV11-3 and TRBJ2-5; a weak D match, TRBD1 (5 bases). The V and J ends lost 3 bases and 1 base respectively, with 6 bases between them. Germline V lookup: CDR1 SGHNT, CDR2 YENEEA. The CDR3 spans 13 residues. CDR3 in amino acids: CASSLDIQETQYF. CDR3 bases: TGTGCCAGCAGCTTGGACATCCAAGAGACCCAGTACTTC.

This rearrangement joins TRBV5-8 to TRBJ1-2, with TRBD1 matching over 7 bases. This CDR3 has 16 residues. J was trimmed by 6 bases and V by 8 bases; bases with no gene match: 19. Germline assignment: CDR1 SGHTS and CDR2 YDEGEE. This chain's CDR3 is CARTRGDRASGNGYTF. The CDR3 DNA sequence: TGTGCCAGGACGAGGGGTGACAGGGCCTCCGGGAATGGCTACACCTTC.

This chain connects TRBV28 to TRBJ2-3; the match to TRBD2 covers 9 bases. Unmatched junction bases numbered 3, after V lost 2 bases and J lost 3 bases. Germline lookup yields CDR1 MDHEN and CDR2 SYDVKM. The CDR3 length is 15 residues. The CDR3 DNA is TGTGCCAGCAGTTTAGCGGGAGGGCCAACAGATACGCAGTATTTT. Amino acids: CASSLAGGPTDTQYF.